This TCR beta chain was recorded in a study of PD-L1 blockade in urothelial cancer. Time point of the sample: pretreatment peripheral blood. Libraries were prepared by immunoSEQ multiplex PCR; TCRdb keeps only in-frame clonotypes and omits some of them. The sample records about 52,000 clones, around four fifths being singletons. The CDR3 runs to 15 residues. Germline-derived CDR1 and CDR2 are MRHNA and SNTAGT. V shed 6 bases, J shed 5 bases, and the junction held 7 bases outside the gene matches. This sequence joins TRBV6-4 and TRBJ2-1, with 10 bases that match TRBD1. This specimen consisted of PBMCs, obtained around atezolizumab (anti-PD-L1) treatment. The sequence came from a man between 45 and 60 years old with urothelial cancer. CDR3 nucleotide sequence: TGTGCCAGCAGCACCGGGACAGGGGATCACAATGAGCAGTTCTTC. Its translation: CASSTGTGDHNEQFF.